This T cell receptor beta chain was documented in a study of cytomegalovirus exposure and HLA in healthy donors. In regard to this clone: What it binds is unknown.

V shed 0 bases and J shed 3 bases, with 14 bases lying between them. CDR3 length: 16 residues. Germline CDR1 and CDR2: MDHEN and SYDVKM. Study-wide points: There were some V segments, including TRBV6-2 and TRBV6-3, excluded as indistinguishable. Testing in vitro showed three CMV-associated chains specific for CMV antigens.

The PCR ran on 60 Vbeta and 13 Jbeta primers. Using immunoSEQ multiplex PCR, the repertoire was profiled, and TCRdb retains in-frame clones only, with some absent. Found here are under 200,000 clones, about 90% of them singletons; the top ten hold around 1%. The chain joins TRBV28 to TRBJ2-5; perhaps TRBD1 as D (5 bases). This TCR was recovered from a boy aged 2 to 10 in good health and CMV-seronegative. The sequenced material came from PBMCs. CDR3 sequence reads: CASSLWGTGGEETQYF. In DNA form, the CDR3 reads TGTGCCAGCAGTTTATGGGGTACAGGTGGGGAAGAGACCCAGTACTTC.